Listed below are T cell receptor beta chains from one sample, sequenced in a study of OX40 agonist ivuxolimab in advanced cancers. Generated by immunoSEQ multiplex PCR, the TCRdb table keeps only in-frame clones and is missing some. Among approximately 58,000 clones listed, approximately 91% were seen once. Sequences were derived from CD4+ or CD8+ T cells sorted from blood, sampled in a trial of the OX40 agonist ivuxolimab. The receptors derive from an adult with an advanced solid tumor such as melanoma, head and neck, liver or kidney cancer. Each CDR3 is given with its conserved first and last residue. Fields, in order: V gene, D gene, J gene, CDR3 DNA, CDR3 protein. The D gene is left open where the match is weak.

>TRBV2|.|TRBJ1-3
TGTGCCAGCAGTGAAGTTCTCTCTGGAAACACCATATATTTT
CASSEVLSGNTIYF
>TRBV6-6|.|TRBJ1-3
TGTGCCAGCAGTTACTCGCACAGGGCCTCTGGAAACACCATATATTTT
CASSYSHRASGNTIYF
>TRBV11-3|.|TRBJ2-7
TGTGCCAGCAGCTTAGCACAGGACTACGAGCAGTACTTC
CASSLAQDYEQYF
>TRBV5-1|.|TRBJ2-5
TGCGCCAGCAGCGAAAGAACAGGGTCCCAAGAGACCCAGTACTTC
CASSERTGSQETQYF
>TRBV6-5|.|TRBJ2-1
TGTGCCAGCAACTTACTCGAAGGCCACGGTGAGCAGTTCTTC
CASNLLEGHGEQFF
>TRBV14|TRBD1|TRBJ2-7
TGTGCCAGCAGCCTTGACAGGGGGGGATACGGCCAGTACTTC
CASSLDRGGYGQYF
>TRBV28|.|TRBJ1-2
TGTGCCAGCAGTTTACGGGGGGCGCTCGCCTATGGCTACACCTTC
CASSLRGALAYGYTF
>TRBV18|TRBD2|TRBJ2-5
TGTGCCAGCTCACCACGGCGGGAGGGCCTTGAGACCCAGTACTTC
CASSPRREGLETQYF
>TRBV19|TRBD1|TRBJ1-2
TGTGCCAGTACTTCAGGGGACAGAGGGGTTTATGGCTACACCTTC
CASTSGDRGVYGYTF
>TRBV28|.|TRBJ2-1
TGTGCCAGCAGTAAACCCTCCATCTCCTACAATGAGCAGTTCTTC
CASSKPSISYNEQFF
>TRBV2|.|TRBJ2-5
TGTGCCAGCAGTGAACAGGGAGAGACCCAGTACTTC
CASSEQGETQYF
>TRBV6-5|TRBD1|TRBJ1-3
TGTGCCAGCAGCCCCGGGACAGGGAGAAACACCATATATTTT
CASSPGTGRNTIYF
>TRBV7-2|.|TRBJ2-5
TGTGCCAGCAGCCGCCGGGGCCAGGAGACCCAGTACTTC
CASSRRGQETQYF
>TRBV5-6|.|TRBJ2-1
TGTGCCAGCAGACTTACCCGGAACAATGAGCAGTTCTTC
CASRLTRNNEQFF
>TRBV5-1|.|TRBJ2-5
TGCGCCAGCAGCTTGGCGGGTGATCCAGAGACCCAGTACTTC
CASSLAGDPETQYF
>TRBV15|.|TRBJ2-7
TGTGCCACCAGCAGAGATCACGAGCAGTACTTC
CATSRDHEQYF
>TRBV6-1|TRBD1|TRBJ1-1
TGTGCCAGCAGTTCACAGGGGGGAGCTTTCTTT
CASSSQGGAFF
>TRBV10-3|.|TRBJ2-3
TGTGCCATCAGTGAGTCCGTAATCCGCACAGATACGCAGTATTTT
CAISESVIRTDTQYF
>TRBV18|.|TRBJ1-4
TGTGCCAGCTCACTTAACAGGGACACTAATGAAAAACTGTTTTTT
CASSLNRDTNEKLFF
>TRBV7-3|TRBD1|TRBJ2-7
TGTGCCAGCAGCTTAGACGGGACAGGGGCGGGGGAGCAGTACTTC
CASSLDGTGAGEQYF
>TRBV25-1|.|TRBJ2-7
TGTGCCAGCAGTGAAGCGGCAGGCGAGCAGTACTTC
CASSEAAGEQYF
>TRBV7-2|.|TRBJ2-1
TGTGCCAGCACCCCTCAACCCGGACCGGCCTACAATGAGCAGTTCTTC
CASTPQPGPAYNEQFF
>TRBV6-5|TRBD2|TRBJ2-7
TGTGCCAGCAGGCCAGATTCGGGCGGGAGGAACGAGCAGTACTTC
CASRPDSGGRNEQYF
>TRBV28|TRBD1|TRBJ2-1
TGTGCCAGCAGTTCCCAGACAGGGGGCCGCAATGAGCAGTTCTTC
CASSSQTGGRNEQFF
>TRBV4-3|.|TRBJ1-2
TGCGCCAGCAGCCAAGCCACGAACTATGGCTACACCTTC
CASSQATNYGYTF
>TRBV18|.|TRBJ2-3
TGTGCCAGCTCACCAAGGGTCCACGTCACAGATACGCAGTATTTT
CASSPRVHVTDTQYF
>TRBV6-5|.|TRBJ2-7
TGTGCCACCAAAGGGCCTAGCTCCTACGAGCAGTACTTC
CATKGPSSYEQYF
>TRBV12-5|.|TRBJ2-2
TGTGCTAGTGGACACGGACAGACGAACACCGGGGAGCTGTTTTTT
CASGHGQTNTGELFF
>TRBV7-3|.|TRBJ2-5
TGTGCCAGCAGCTTATATGGGGGGCAAGAGACCCAGTACTTC
CASSLYGGQETQYF